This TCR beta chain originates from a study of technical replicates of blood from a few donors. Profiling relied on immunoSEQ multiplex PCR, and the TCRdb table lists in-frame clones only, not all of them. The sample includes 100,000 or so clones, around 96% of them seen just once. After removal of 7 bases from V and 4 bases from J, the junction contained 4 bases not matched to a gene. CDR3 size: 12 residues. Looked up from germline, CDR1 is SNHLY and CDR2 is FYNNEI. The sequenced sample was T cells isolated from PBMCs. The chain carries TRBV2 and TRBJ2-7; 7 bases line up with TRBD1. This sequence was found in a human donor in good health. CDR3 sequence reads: CASTNRGYEQYF. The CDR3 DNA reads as TGTGCCAGCACCAACAGGGGTTACGAGCAGTACTTC.